This TCR beta chain was recovered during a study of blood T cell repertoires in COVID-19. The overall study: Both acute and convalescent COVID-19 samples were obtained from the United States, Italy and Spain. PBMCs, B-cell-depleted T cells, or T cells provided the cDNA or gDNA that made up the material.

This CDR3 comprises 15 residues. Germline V gene sequence: CDR1 KGHSH, CDR2 LQKENI. Trimming pared 2 bases from V and 9 bases from J, leaving 17 bases between. Original handling: Reference gene primers were amplified, and this amplification served to estimate nucleated cell counts. Using immunoSEQ multiplex PCR, the repertoire was profiled, and TCRdb retains in-frame clones only, with some absent. The DNA gave D and trimming, while V, J and clone size come from that table. Of more than 200,000 clones listed, less than 85% are singletons. The source is a woman in her seventies with active or convalescent COVID-19. The V and J genes are TRBV18 and TRBJ2-4; D may be TRBD2 (5 bases). Sample: peripheral blood. CDR3 nucleotides: TGTGCCAGCTCACCATTAGGACGCCTAGAGGGCATTCAGTACTTC. As protein: CASSPLGRLEGIQYF.